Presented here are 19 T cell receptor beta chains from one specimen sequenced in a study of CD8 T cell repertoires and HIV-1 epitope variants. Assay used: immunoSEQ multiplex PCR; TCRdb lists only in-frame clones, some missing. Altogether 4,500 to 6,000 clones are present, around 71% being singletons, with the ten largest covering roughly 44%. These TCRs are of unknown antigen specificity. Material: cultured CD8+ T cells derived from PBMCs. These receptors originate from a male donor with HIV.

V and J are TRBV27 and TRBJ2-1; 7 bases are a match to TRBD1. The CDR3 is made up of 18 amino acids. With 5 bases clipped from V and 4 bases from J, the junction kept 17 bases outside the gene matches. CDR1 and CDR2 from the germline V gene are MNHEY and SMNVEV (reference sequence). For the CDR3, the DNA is TGTGCCAGCAGTATAAGACAGGGTGCACCGCCTTTTTACAATGAGCAGTTCTTC. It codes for CASSIRQGAPPFYNEQFF.

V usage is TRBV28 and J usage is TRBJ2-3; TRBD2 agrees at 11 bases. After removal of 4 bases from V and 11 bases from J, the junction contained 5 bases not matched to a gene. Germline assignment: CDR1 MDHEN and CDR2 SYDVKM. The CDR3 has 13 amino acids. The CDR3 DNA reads TGTGCCAGCAGTTATAGCGGGGGGGCCCTGCAGTATTTT. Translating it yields CASSYSGGALQYF.

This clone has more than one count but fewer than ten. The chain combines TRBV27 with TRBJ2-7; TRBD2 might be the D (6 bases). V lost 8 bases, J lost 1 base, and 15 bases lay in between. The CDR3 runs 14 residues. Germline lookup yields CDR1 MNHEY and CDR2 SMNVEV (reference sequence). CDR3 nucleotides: TGTGCCAGCCGCCTCGATGGGGGGTCCTACGAGCAGTACTTC. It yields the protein CASRLDGGSYEQYF.

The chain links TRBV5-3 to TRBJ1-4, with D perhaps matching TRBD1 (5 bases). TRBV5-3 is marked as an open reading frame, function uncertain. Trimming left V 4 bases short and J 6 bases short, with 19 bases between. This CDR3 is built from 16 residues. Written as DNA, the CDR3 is TGTGCCAGAAGCCATCCGTCCCAGGGTGAGGATGAAAAACTGTTTTTT. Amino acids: CARSHPSQGEDEKLFF.

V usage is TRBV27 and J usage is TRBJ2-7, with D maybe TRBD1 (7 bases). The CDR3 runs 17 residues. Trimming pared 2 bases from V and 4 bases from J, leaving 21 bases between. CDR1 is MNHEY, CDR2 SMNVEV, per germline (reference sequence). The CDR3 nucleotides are TGTGCCAGCAGTTTAAGAACTTCAGAGACAGGGAGGTACGAGCAGTACTTC. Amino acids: CASSLRTSETGRYEQYF.

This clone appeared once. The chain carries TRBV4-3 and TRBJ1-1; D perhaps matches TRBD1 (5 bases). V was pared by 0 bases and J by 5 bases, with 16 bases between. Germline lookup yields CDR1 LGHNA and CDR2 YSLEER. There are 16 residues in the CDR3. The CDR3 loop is CASSQDLGAGATEAFF. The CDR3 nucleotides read TGCGCCAGCAGCCAAGATCTCGGGGCCGGGGCAACTGAAGCTTTCTTT.

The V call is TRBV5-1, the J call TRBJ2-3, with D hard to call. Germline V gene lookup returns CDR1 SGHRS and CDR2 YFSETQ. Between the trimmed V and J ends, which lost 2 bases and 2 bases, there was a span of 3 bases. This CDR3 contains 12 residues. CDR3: CASSLDTDTQYF. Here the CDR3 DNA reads TGCGCCAGCAGCTTAGACACAGATACGCAGTATTTT.

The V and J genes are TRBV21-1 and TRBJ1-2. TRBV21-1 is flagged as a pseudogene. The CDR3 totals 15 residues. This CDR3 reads CASSNSGGSTYGYTF. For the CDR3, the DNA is TGTGCCAGCAGCAACTCTGGAGGCTCGACCTATGGCTACACCTTC.

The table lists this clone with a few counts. The CDR3 protein is CASSLLPGTSYNEQFF. CDR3 DNA: TGTGCCAGCAGTTTATTGCCGGGAACCTCCTACAATGAGCAGTTCTTC. This chain joins TRBV27 and TRBJ2-1, with a possible D match to TRBD2 (5 bases). From germline, CDR1 is MNHEY and CDR2 SMNVEV (reference sequence). V lost 1 base, J lost 0 bases, and 10 bases lay in between. There are 16 residues in the CDR3.

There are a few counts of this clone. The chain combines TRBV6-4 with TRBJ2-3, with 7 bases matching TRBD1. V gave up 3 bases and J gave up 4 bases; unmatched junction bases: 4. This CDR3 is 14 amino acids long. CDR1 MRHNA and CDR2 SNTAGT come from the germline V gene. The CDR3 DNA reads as TGTGCCAGCAGTGAAGAGGGGGCGGCAGATACGCAGTATTTT. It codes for CASSEEGAADTQYF.

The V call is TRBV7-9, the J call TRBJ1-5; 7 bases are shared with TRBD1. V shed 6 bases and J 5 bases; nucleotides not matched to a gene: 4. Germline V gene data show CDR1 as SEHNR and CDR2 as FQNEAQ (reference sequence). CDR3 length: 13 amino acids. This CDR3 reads CASSRDSDQPQHF. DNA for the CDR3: TGTGCCAGCAGTAGGGACAGTGATCAGCCCCAGCATTTT.

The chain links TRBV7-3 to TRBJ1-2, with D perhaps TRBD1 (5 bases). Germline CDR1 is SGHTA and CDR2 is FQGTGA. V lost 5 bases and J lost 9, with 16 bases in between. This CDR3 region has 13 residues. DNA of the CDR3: TGTGCCAGCAGCCCAGGGACGGACTGGAGCTACACCTTC. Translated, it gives CASSPGTDWSYTF.

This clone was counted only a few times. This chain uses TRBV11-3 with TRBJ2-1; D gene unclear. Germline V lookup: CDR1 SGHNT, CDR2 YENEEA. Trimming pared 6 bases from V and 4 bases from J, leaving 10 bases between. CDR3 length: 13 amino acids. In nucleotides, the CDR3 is TGTGCCAGCAGTTTCCGGTCGTACAATGAGCAGTTCTTC. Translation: CASSFRSYNEQFF.

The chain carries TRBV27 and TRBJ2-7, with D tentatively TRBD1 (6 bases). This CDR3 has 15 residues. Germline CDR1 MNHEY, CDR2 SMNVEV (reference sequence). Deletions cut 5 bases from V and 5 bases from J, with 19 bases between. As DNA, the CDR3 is TGTGCCAGCAGTCCTTTAACAGGGAGTGCAGACGAGCAGTACTTC. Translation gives CASSPLTGSADEQYF.

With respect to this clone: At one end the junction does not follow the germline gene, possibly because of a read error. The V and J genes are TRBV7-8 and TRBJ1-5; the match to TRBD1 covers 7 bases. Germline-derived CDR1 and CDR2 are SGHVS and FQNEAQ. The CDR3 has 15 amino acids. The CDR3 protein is CASSLYRDSTQPQHF. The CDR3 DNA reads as TGTGCCAGCAGCTTATACCGGGACAGCACTCAGCCCCAGCATTTT.

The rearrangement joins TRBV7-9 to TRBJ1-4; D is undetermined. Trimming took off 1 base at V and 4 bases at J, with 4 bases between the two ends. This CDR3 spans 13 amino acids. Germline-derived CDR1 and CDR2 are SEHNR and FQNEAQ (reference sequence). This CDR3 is CASSLEGNEKLFF. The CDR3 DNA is TGTGCCAGCAGCTTAGAGGGTAATGAAAAACTGTTTTTT.

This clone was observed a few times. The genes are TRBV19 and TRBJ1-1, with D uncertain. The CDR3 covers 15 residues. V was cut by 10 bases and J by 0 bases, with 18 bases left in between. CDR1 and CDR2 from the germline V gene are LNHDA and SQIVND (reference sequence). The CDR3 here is CATEDPRVLNTEAFF. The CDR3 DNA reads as TGTGCCACCGAGGATCCCCGGGTGCTGAACACTGAAGCTTTCTTT.

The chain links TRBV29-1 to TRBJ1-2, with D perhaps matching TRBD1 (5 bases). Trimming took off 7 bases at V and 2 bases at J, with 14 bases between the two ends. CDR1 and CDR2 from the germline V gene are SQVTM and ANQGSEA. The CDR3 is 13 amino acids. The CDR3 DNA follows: TGCAGCGCCGACCCCCGGGGGAACTATGGCTACACCTTC. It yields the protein CSADPRGNYGYTF.

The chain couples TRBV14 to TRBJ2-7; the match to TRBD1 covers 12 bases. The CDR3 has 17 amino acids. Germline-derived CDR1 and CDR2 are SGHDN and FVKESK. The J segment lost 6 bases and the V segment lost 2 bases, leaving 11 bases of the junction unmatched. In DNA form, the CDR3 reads TGTGCCAGCAGCCAAAAATTACCGGGACAGGGGGCGAGCGAGCAGTACTTC. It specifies CASSQKLPGQGASEQYF.